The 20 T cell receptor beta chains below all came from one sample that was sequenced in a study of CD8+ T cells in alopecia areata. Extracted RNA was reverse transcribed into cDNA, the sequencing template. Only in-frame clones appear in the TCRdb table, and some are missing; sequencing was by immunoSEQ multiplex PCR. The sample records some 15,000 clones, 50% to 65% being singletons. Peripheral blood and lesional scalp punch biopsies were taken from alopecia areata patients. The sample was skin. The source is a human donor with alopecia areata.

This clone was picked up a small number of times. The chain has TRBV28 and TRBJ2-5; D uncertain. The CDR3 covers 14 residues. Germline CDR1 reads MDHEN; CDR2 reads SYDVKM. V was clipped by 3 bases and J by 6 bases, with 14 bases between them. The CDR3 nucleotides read TGTGCCAGCAGTTTCTTGGACCTCTCCAAGACCCAGTACTTC. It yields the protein CASSFLDLSKTQYF.

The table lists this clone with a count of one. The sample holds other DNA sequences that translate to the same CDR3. DNA of the CDR3: TGCGCCAGCAGTGCAAGTATAAGGATCGCACAAAGTCGGGCCAACGTCCTGACTTTC. Translating it yields CASSASIRIAQSRANVLTF. The chain recombines TRBV10-1 with TRBJ2-6; D gene unclear. Germline CDR1 WNHNN, CDR2 SYGVQD (reference sequence). With 4 bases removed from V and 5 bases from J, the gap between germline ends came to 24 bases. This CDR3 is built from 19 residues.

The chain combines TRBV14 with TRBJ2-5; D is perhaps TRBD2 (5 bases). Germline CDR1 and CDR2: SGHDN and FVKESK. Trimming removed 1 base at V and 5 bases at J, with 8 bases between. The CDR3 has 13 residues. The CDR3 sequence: CASSQGESETQYF. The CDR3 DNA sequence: TGTGCCAGCAGCCAAGGGGAGTCGGAGACCCAGTACTTC. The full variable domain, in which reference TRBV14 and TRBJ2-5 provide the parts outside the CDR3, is EAGVTQFPSHSVIEKGQTVTLRCDPISGHDNLYWYRRVMGKEIKFLLHFVKESKQDESGMPNNRFLAERTGGTYSTLKVQPAELEDSGVYFCASSQGESETQYFGPGTRLLVL.

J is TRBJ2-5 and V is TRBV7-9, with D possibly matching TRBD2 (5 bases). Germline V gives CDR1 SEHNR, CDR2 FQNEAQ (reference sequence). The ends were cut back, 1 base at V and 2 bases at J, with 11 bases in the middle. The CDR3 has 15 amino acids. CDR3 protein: CASSLVRDTQETQYF. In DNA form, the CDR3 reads TGTGCCAGCAGCTTAGTACGGGATACTCAAGAGACCCAGTACTTC.

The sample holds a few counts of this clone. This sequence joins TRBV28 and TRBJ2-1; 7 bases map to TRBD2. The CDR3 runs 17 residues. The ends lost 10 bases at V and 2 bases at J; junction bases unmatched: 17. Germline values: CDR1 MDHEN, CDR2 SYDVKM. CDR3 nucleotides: TGTGCCACATTGGGGTGGAAGGGCGGGACTACCTACAATGAGCAGTTCTTC. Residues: CATLGWKGGTTYNEQFF.

In nucleotides, the CDR3 is TGTGCCAGCAGCCTCTTACGGGGACACAAGGATTACACCGGGGAGCTGTTTTTT. Its protein product is CASSLLRGHKDYTGELFF. This chain joins TRBV28 and TRBJ2-2, with a weak D call TRBD1 (6 bases). Germline values: CDR1 MDHEN, CDR2 SYDVKM. This CDR3 has 18 residues. The V end lost 6 bases, the J end lost 3 bases, and 23 bases lay between the germline ends.

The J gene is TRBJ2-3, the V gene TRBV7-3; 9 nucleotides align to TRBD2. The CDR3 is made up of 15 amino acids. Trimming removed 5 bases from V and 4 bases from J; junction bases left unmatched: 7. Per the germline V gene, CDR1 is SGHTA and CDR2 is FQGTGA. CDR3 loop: CASSDSGSGADTQYF. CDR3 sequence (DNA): TGTGCCAGCAGCGATAGCGGGAGTGGCGCAGATACGCAGTATTTT.

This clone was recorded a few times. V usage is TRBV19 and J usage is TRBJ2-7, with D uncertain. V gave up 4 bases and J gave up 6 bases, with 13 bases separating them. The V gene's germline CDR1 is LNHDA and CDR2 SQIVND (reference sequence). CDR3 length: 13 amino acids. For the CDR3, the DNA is TGTGCCAGTAGTAACCTCCTCCGTGGCGAGCAGTACTTC. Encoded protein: CASSNLLRGEQYF.

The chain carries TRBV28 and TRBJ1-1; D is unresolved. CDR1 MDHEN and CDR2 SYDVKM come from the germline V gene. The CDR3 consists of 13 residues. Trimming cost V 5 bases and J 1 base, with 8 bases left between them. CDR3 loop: CASSRDPNTEAFF. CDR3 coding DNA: TGTGCCAGCAGTCGTGACCCGAACACTGAAGCTTTCTTT. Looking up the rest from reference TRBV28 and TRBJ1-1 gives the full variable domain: DVKVTQSSRYLVKRTGEKVFLECVQDMDHENMFWYRQDPGLGLRLIYFSYDVKMKEKGDIPEGYSVSREKKERFSLILESASTNQTSMYLCASSRDPNTEAFFGQGTRLTVV.

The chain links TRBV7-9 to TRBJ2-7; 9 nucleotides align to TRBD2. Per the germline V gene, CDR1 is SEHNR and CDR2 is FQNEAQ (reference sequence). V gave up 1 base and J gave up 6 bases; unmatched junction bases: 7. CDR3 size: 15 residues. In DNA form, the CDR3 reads TGTGCCAGCAGCTTAGTTGGCGGGAGGGTCTCCGAGCAGTACTTC. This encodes CASSLVGGRVSEQYF.

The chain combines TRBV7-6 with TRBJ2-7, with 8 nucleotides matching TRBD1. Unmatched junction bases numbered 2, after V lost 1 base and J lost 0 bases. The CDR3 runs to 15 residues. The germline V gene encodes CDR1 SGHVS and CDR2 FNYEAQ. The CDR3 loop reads CASSLGQGSSYEQYF. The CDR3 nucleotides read TGTGCCAGCAGCTTAGGACAGGGGAGCTCCTACGAGCAGTACTTC.

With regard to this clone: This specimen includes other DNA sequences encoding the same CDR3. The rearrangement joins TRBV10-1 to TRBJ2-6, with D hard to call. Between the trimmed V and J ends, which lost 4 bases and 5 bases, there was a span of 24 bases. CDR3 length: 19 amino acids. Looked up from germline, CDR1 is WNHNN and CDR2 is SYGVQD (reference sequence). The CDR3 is CASSASIRIAQSRANVLTF. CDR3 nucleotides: TGCGCCAGCAGTGCAAGTATAAGGATCGCACAAAGCCGGGCCAACGTCCTGACTTTC.

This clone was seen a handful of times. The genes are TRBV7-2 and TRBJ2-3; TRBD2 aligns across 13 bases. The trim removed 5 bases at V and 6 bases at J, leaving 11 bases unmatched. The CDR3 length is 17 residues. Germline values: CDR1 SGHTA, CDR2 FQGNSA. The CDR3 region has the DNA TGTGCCAGCAGCCGCCACCGACTAGCGGGAGGACGGGATACGCAGTATTTT. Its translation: CASSRHRLAGGRDTQYF.

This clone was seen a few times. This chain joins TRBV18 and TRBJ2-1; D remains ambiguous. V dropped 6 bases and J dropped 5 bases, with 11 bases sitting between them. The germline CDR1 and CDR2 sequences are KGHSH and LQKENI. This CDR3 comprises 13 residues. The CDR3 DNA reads TGTGCCAGCTCCCAATCGAAAGACAATGAGCAGTTCTTC. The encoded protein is CASSQSKDNEQFF. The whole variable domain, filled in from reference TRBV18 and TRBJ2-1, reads NAGVMQNPRHLVRRRGQEARLRCSPMKGHSHVYWYRQLPEEGLKFMVYLQKENIIDESGMPKERFSAEFPKEGPSILRIQQVVRGDSAAYFCASSQSKDNEQFFGPGTRLTVL.

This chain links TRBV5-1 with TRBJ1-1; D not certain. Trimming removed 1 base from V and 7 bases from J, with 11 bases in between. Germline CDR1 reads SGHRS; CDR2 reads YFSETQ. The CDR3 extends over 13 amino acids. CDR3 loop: CASSLFMAGEAFF. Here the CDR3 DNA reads TGCGCCAGCAGCTTGTTTATGGCGGGTGAAGCTTTCTTT.

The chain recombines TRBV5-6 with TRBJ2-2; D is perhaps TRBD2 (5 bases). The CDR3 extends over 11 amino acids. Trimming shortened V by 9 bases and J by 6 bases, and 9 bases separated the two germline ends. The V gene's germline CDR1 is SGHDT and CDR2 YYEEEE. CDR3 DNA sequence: TGTGCCACAGAGGGCCCCGGGGAGCTGTTTTTT. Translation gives CATEGPGELFF.

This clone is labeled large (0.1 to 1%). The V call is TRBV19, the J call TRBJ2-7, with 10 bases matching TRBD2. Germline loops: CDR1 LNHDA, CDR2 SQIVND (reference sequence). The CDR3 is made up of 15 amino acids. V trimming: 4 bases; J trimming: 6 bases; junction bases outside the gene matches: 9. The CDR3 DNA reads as TGTGCCAGTAGTACTCTAGCGGGAGTAGGCAGCGAGCAGTACTTC. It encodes CASSTLAGVGSEQYF.

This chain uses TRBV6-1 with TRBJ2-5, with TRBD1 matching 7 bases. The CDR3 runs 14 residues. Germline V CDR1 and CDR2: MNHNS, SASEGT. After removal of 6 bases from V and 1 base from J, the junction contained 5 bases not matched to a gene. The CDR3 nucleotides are TGTGCCAGCAGGGAGACAGGGTCCCAAGAGACCCAGTACTTC. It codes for CASRETGSQETQYF.

The CDR3 is CASSFGDRADNEQFF. For the CDR3, the DNA is TGCGCCAGCAGCTTCGGGGACAGGGCCGACAATGAGCAGTTCTTC. The chain has TRBV5-1 and TRBJ2-1; 9 positions match TRBD1. The CDR3 totals 15 residues. Germline loops: CDR1 SGHRS, CDR2 YFSETQ. Trimming removed 2 bases from V and 5 bases from J; junction bases left unmatched: 5.

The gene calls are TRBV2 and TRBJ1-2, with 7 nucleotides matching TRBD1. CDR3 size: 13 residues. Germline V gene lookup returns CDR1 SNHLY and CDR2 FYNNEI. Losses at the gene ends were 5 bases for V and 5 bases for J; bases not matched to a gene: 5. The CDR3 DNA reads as TGTGCCAGCAGTTTCACAGGGGTATATGGCTACACCTTC. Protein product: CASSFTGVYGYTF.